This entry features one T cell receptor beta chain sequence. Antigen specificity is unknown. This specimen belongs to a study of cytomegalovirus exposure and HLA in healthy donors. The repertoire was sequenced with immunoSEQ multiplex PCR; TCRdb's copy has only in-frame clones and lacks some. The data contain 120,000 or so clones, around 89% of them singletons. Overall study results and limits: There were a few CMV-associated chains whose specificity for CMV antigens was confirmed in vitro.

V shed 6 bases, J shed 5 bases, and the junction held 7 bases outside the gene matches. The V gene's germline CDR1 is LNHDA and CDR2 SQIVND (reference sequence). This CDR3 is built from 14 residues. This receptor was taken from a man aged 18 to 29 in good health and CMV-seronegative. The sample taken for sequencing was PBMCs. The chain combines TRBV19 with TRBJ2-5; 9 bases map to TRBD1. For the CDR3, the DNA is TGTGCCAGTAGGGACAGGGGAAGTGTGGAGACCCAGTACTTC. Its protein is CASRDRGSVETQYF.